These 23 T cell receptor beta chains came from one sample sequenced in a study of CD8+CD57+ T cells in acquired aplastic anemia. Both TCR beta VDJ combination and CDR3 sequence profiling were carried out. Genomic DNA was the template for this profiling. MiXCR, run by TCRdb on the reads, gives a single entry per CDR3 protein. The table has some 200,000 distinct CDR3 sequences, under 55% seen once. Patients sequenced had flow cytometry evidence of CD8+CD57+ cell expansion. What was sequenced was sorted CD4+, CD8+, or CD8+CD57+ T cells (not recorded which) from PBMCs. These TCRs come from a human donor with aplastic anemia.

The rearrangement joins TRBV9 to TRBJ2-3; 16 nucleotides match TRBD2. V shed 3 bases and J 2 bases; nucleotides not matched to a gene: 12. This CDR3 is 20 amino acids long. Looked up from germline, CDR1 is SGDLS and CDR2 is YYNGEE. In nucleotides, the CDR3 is TGTGCCAGCAGCGCGCCCGAGGGACTAGCGGGAGGGCCACTCACAGATACGCAGTATTTT. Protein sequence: CASSAPEGLAGGPLTDTQYF.

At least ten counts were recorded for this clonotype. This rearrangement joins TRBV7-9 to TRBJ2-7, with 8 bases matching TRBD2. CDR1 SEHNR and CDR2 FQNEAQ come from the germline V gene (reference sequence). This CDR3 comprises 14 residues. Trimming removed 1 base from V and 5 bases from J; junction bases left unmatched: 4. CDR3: CASSLEGGGNEQYF. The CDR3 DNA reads TGTGCCAGCAGCTTAGAGGGCGGGGGGAACGAGCAGTACTTC.

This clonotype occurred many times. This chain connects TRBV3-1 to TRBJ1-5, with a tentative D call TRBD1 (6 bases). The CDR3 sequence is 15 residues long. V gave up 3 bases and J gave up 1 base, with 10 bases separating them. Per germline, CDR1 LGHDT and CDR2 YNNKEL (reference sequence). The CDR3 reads CASSQGAGSNQPQHF. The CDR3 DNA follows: TGTGCCAGCAGCCAGGGGGCAGGGAGCAATCAGCCCCAGCATTTT.

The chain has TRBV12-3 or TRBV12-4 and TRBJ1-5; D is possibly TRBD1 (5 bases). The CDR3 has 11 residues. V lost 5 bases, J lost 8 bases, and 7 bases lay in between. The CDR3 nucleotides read TGTGCCAGCAGTCTAGGGGAGCCCCAGCATTTT. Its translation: CASSLGEPQHF.

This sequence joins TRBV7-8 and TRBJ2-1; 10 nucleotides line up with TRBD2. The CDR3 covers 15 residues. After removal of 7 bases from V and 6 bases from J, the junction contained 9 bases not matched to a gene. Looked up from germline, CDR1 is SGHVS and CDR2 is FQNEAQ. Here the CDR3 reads CASTRRQRGGNEQFF. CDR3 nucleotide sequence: TGTGCCAGCACCCGACGCCAGCGGGGGGGCAATGAGCAGTTCTTC.

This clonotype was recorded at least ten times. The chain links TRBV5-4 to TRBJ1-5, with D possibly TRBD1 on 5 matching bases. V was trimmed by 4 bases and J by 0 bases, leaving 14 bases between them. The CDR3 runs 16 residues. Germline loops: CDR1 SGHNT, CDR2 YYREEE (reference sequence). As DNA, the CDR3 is TGTGCCAGCAGCCGGTGGGGGGGGGGTAGCAATCAGCCCCAGCATTTT. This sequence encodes CASSRWGGGSNQPQHF.

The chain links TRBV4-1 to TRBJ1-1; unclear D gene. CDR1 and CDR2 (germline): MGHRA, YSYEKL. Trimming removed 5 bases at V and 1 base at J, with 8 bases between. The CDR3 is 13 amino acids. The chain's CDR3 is CASSVIPNTEAFF. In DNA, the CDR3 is TGCGCCAGCAGCGTTATCCCGAACACTGAAGCTTTCTTT.

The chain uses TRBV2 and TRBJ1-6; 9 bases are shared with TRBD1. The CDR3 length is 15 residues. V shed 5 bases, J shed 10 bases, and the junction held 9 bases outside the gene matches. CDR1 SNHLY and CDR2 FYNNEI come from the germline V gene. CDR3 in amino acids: CASSKQGAERSPLHF. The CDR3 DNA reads TGTGCCAGCAGTAAACAGGGGGCAGAGAGATCACCCCTCCACTTT.

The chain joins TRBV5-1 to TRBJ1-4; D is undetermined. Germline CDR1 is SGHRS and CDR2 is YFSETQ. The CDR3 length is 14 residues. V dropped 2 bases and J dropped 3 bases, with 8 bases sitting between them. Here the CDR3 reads CASSLERANEKLFF. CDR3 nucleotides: TGCGCCAGCAGCTTAGAAAGGGCTAATGAAAAACTGTTTTTT. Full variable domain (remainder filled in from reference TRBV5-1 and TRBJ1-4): KAGVTQTPRYLIKTRGQQVTLSCSPISGHRSVSWYQQTPGQGLQFLFEYFSETQRNKGNFPGRFSGRQFSNSRSEMNVSTLELGDSALYLCASSLERANEKLFFGSGTQLSVL.

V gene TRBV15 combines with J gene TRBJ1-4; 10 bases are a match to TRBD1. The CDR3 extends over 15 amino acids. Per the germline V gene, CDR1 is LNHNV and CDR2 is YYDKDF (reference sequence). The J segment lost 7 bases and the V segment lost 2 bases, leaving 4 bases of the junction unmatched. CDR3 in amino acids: CATSRRDRGSEKLFF. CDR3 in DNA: TGTGCCACCAGCAGAAGGGACAGGGGAAGTGAAAAACTGTTTTTT.

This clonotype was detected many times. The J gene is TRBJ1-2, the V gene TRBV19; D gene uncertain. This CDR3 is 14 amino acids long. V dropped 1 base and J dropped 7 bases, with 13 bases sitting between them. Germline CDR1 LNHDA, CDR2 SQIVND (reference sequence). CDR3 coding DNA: TGTGCCAGTAGTATAGGCCAAGTCCGTCCTGGCTACACCTTC. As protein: CASSIGQVRPGYTF.

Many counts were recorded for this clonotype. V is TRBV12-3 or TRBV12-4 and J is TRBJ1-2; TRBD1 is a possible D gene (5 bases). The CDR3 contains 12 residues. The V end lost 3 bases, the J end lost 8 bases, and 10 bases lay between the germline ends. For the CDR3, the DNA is TGTGCCAGCAGTTTTGGGGGTACGGGCTACACCTTC. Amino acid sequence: CASSFGGTGYTF.

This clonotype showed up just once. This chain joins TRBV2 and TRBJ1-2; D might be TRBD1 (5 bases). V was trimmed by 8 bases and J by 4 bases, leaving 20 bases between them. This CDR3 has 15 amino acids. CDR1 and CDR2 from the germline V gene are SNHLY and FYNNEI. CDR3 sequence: CASEHRVAGLYGYTF. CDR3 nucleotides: TGTGCCAGCGAGCACCGGGTCGCAGGGCTCTATGGCTACACCTTC.

The CDR3 DNA follows: TGCGCCAGCAGCTTGCATGCACAGGGGAATGAAAAACTGTTTTTT. Protein: CASSLHAQGNEKLFF. V gene TRBV5-1 combines with J gene TRBJ1-4; 7 bases line up with TRBD1. Trimming removed 1 base from V and 5 bases from J; junction bases left unmatched: 5. Per germline, CDR1 SGHRS and CDR2 YFSETQ. The CDR3 spans 15 residues.

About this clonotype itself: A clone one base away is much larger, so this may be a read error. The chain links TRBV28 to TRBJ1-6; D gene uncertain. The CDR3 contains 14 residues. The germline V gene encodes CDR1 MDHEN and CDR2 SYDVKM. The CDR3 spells CASSLTFDNSSLHF. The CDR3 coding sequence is TGTGCCAGCAGTTTAACTTTCGATAATTCATCCCTCCACTTT. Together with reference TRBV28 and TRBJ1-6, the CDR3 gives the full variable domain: DVKVTQSSRYLVKRTGEKVFLECVQDMDHENMFWYRQDPGLGLRLIYFSYDVKMKEKGDIPEGYSVSREKKERFSLILESASTNQTSMYLCASSLTFDNSSLHFGNGTRLTVT.

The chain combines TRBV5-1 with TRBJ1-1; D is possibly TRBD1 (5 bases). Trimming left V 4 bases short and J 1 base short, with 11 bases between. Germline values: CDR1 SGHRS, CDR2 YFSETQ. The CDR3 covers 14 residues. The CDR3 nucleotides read TGCGCCAGCAGCCAGTACGGGACGAACACTGAAGCTTTCTTT. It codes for CASSQYGTNTEAFF.

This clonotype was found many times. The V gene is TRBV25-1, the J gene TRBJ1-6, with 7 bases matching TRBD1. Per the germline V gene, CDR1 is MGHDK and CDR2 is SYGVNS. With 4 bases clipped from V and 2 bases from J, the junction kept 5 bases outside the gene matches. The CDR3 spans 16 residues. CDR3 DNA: TGTGCCAGCAGTGCGAACAGGGGACCCTATAATTCACCCCTCCACTTT. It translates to CASSANRGPYNSPLHF.

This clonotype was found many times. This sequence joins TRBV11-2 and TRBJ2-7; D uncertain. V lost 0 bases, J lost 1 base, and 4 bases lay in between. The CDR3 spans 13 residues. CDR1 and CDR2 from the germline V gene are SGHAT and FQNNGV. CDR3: CASSLDYSYEQYF. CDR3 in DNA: TGTGCCAGCAGCTTAGACTATTCCTACGAGCAGTACTTC.

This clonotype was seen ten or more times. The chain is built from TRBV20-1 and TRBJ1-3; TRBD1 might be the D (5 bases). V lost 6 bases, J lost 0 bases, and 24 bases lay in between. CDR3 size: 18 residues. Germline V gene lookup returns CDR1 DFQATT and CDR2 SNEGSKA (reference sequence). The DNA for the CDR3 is TGCAGTGCCAACAACGAAGGGACCCAAACCATCTCTGGAAACACCATATATTTT. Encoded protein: CSANNEGTQTISGNTIYF.

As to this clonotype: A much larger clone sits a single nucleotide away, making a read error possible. CDR3 DNA: TGCAGCGGCCTAAAGGGGGGAGCTTTCTTT. Amino acids: CSGLKGGAFF. V and J are TRBV29-1 and TRBJ1-1; D perhaps matches TRBD1 (6 bases). Trimming stripped 7 bases from V and 10 bases from J, with 13 bases between. The CDR3 runs 10 residues. Germline V gives CDR1 SQVTM, CDR2 ANQGSEA.

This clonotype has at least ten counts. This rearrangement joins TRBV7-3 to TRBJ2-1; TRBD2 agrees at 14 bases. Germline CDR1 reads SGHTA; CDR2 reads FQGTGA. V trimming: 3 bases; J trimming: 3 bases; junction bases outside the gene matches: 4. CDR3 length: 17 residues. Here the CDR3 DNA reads TGTGCCAGCAGCTTTGCCGGGACTAGCGGGGGCTACAATGAGCAGTTCTTC. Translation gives CASSFAGTSGGYNEQFF.

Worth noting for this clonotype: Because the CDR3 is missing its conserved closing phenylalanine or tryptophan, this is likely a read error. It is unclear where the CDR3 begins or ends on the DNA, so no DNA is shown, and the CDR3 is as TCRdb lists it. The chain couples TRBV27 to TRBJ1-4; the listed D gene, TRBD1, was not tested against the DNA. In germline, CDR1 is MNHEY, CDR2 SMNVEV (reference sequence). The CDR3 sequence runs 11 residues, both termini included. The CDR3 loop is CASSPPGQRNY.

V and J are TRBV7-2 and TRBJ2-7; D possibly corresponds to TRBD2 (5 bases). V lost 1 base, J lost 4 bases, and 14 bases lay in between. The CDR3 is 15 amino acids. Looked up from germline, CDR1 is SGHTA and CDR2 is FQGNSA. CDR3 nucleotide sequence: TGTGCCAGCAGCTTAGGGCTACTAGTGGCGTACGAGCAGTACTTC. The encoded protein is CASSLGLLVAYEQYF.